This T cell receptor beta chain comes out of a study of CD8 T cells in ankylosing spondylitis. General study findings and limits: Matched ankylosing spondylitis synovial fluid reportedly showed significant enrichment of disease-linked clones. Roughly 8 highly homologous variants made up a TCR beta motif, and this motif appeared characteristic of ankylosing spondylitis blood.

Note on this clonotype: Antigen unknown.

The germline V gene encodes CDR1 MNHNS and CDR2 SASEGT. The CDR3 runs 14 residues. V was trimmed by 8 bases and J by 5 bases, leaving 16 bases between them. TCRdb passed the 5' RACE reads through MiXCR, listing each CDR3 protein once. Here the sample spans some 800,000 distinct CDR3 sequences, 12% being singletons. The TCR was taken from a male donor with ankylosing spondylitis. The sequenced sample consisted of blood, either unsorted or a sorted T cell fraction (not recorded which). The rearrangement links TRBV6-1 to TRBJ2-1; unclear D gene. The CDR3 spells CASWVAGEDNEQFF. As DNA, the CDR3 is TGTGCCAGCTGGGTAGCAGGAGAGGACAATGAGCAGTTCTTC.